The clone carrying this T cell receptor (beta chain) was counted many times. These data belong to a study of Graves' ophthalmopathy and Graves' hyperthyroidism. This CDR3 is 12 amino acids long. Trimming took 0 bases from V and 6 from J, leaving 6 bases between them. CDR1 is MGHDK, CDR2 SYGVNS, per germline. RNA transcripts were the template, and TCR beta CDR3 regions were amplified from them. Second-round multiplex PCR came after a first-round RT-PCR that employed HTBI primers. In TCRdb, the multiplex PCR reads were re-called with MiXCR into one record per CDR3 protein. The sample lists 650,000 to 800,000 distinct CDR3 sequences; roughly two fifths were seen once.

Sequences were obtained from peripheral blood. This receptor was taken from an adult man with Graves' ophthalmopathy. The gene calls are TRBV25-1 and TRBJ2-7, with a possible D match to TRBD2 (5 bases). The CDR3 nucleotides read TGTGCCAGCAGTGAATATACTAGCGAGCAGTACTTC. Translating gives CASSEYTSEQYF.